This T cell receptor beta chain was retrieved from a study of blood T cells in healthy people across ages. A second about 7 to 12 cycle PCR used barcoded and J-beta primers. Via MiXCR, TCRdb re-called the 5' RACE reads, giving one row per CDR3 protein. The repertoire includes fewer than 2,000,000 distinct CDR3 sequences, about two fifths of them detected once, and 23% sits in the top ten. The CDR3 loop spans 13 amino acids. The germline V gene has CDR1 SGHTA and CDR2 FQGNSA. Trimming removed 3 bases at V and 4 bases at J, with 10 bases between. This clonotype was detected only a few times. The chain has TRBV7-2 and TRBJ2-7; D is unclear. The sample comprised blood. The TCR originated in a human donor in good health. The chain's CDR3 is CASSFWVGYEQYF. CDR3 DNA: TGTGCCAGCAGCTTTTGGGTTGGGTACGAGCAGTACTTC.